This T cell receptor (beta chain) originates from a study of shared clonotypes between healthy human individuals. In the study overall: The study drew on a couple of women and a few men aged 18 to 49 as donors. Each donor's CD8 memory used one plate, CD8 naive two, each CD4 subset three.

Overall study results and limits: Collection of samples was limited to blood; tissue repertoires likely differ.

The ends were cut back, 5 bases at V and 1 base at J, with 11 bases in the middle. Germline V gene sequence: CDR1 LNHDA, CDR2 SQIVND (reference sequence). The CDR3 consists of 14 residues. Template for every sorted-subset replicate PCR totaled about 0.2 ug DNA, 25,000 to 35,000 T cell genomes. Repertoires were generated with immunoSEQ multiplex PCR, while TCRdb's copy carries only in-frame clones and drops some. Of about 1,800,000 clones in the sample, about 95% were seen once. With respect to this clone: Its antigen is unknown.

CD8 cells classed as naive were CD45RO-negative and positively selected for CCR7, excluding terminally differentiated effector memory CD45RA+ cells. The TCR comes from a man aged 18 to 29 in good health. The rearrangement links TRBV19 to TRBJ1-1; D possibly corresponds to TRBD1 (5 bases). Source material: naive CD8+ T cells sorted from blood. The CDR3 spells CASSPGLWNTEAFF. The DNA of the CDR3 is TGTGCCAGTAGTCCGGGACTTTGGAACACTGAAGCTTTCTTT.